This TCR beta chain came from a study of cytomegalovirus exposure and HLA in healthy donors. In nominal health when sampled, donors likely had unrecorded immune exposures nonetheless. The CDR3 contains 12 residues. In germline, CDR1 is SGHNT, CDR2 YYREEE (reference sequence). Trimming shortened V by 0 bases and J by 9 bases, and 7 bases separated the two germline ends. General observations from the study: Cytomegalovirus association was listed for approximately 150 TCR beta chains. Highly shared sequence variants in one cluster were likely a sequencing artifact.

PCR involved 60 Vbeta and 13 Jbeta primers. TCRdb's table, derived via immunoSEQ multiplex PCR, lists solely in-frame clones and lacks some. The profile covers 100,000 to 150,000 clones, with roughly 80% appearing a single time and roughly 6.3% taken by the ten largest. Comments on this clone: Its antigen is unknown.

The rearrangement uses TRBV5-4 and TRBJ1-5; D uncertain. The receptor was derived from a woman between 40 and 50 years old in good health and CMV-seronegative. Sequencing was carried out using PBMCs. DNA for the CDR3: TGTGCCAGCAGCTTGGCCCCGGGGCCCCAGCATTTT. It specifies CASSLAPGPQHF.